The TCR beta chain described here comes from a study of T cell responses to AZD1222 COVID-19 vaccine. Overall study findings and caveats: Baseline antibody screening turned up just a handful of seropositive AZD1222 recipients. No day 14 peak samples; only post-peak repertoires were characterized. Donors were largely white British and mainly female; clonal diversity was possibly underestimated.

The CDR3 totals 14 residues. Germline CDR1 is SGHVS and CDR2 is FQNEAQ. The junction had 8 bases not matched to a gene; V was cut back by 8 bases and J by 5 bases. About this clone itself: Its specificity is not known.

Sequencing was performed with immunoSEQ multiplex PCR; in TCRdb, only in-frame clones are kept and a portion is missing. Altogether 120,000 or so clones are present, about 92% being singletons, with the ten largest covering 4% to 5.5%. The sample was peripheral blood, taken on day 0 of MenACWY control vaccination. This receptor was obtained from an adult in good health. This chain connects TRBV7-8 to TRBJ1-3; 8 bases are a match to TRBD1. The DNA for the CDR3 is TGTGCCAGCGGGTACGGGACAGGACGAAACACCATATATTTT. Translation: CASGYGTGRNTIYF. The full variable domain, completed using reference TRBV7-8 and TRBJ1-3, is GAGVSQSPRYKVAKRGQDVALRCDPISGHVSLFWYQQALGQGPEFLTYFQNEAQLDKSGLPSDRFFAERPEGSVSTLKIQRTQQEDSAVYLCASGYGTGRNTIYFGEGSWLTVV.